This T cell receptor (beta chain) was captured by sequencing in a study of cytomegalovirus exposure and HLA in healthy donors. On this clone: Its antigen remains unknown.

PCR amplification relied on 60 Vbeta primers (plus 13 Jbeta primers). Some clones are missing from TCRdb's copy, which holds only in-frame ones; the method was immunoSEQ multiplex PCR. The data show 77,000 or so clones, 78% seen once. General study results and limits: The authors later found TCR association rates varying by HLA locus, with DRB1 most and HLA-C fewest. CMV serostatus stood as the only immune exposure information on hand. The authors later linked a missense DCLRE1C variant to TCR beta V- and J-gene trimming. Sequencing probably produced one cluster of sequence variants that were highly shared.

V lost 5 bases to trimming and J lost 8 bases, with 16 bases between them. Germline V lookup: CDR1 SGHTA, CDR2 FQGNSA. The CDR3 is 14 residues long. The TCR originated in a middle-aged man in good health and CMV-seronegative. Sequencing was done on a sample of PBMCs. The rearrangement links TRBV7-2 to TRBJ2-1; tentative D call: TRBD2 (6 bases). The DNA for the CDR3 is TGTGCCAGCAGCCCACCGGACTACCGTTATGAGCAGTTCTTC. Amino acids: CASSPPDYRYEQFF. Full variable domain (missing parts from reference TRBV7-2 and TRBJ2-1): GAGVSQSPSNKVTEKGKDVELRCDPISGHTALYWYRQSLGQGLEFLIYFQGNSAPDKSGLPSDRFSAERTGGSVSTLTIQRTQQEDSAVYLCASSPPDYRYEQFFGPGTRLTVL.